Reported below is one T cell receptor (beta chain). The antigen is not known. This record belongs to a study of siplizumab effects on memory and regulatory T cells. Clones were sequenced by immunoSEQ multiplex PCR, and TCRdb holds only the in-frame ones, with some missing. The sample carries fewer than 120,000 clones, roughly 92% recorded once. Notes on the study in general: Naive T cells looked more diverse than memory cells, and they looked like major contributors to the alloresponse. Assignment of a naive or memory phenotype failed for roughly 80-96% of the proliferating CD4+ or CD8+ clones. No functional test confirmed suppression by proliferating siplizumab-culture Tregs.

Trimming shortened V by 7 bases and J by 1 base, and 7 bases separated the two germline ends. The germline V gene encodes CDR1 MNHNS and CDR2 SASEGT. The CDR3 has 12 residues. This sequence originates from a human donor in good health. The sample was CD4+ T cells sorted from blood. This chain uses TRBV6-1 with TRBJ1-1; D not resolved. CDR3: CASKERNTEAFF. The CDR3 DNA is TGTGCCAGCAAAGAGAGGAACACTGAAGCTTTCTTT.